A single T cell receptor (beta chain) is shown here with its context. The data originate from a study of shared clonotypes between healthy human individuals. Study-level background: CD4 naive and CD4 memory each took three plates per donor, while CD8 naive took two and CD8 memory one.

Sequencing was performed with immunoSEQ multiplex PCR; in TCRdb, only in-frame clones are kept and a portion is missing. Of 2 million to 2.5 million clones in the sample, 80% to 95% are singletons; the top ten hold 0.36%. The CDR3 sequence is 14 residues long. Looked up from germline, CDR1 is SGHRS and CDR2 is YFSETQ. Trimming removed 2 bases at V and 6 bases at J, with 14 bases between. The TCR originated in a man aged 18 to 35 in good health. Some clones in this sample may be carry-over from other donors' samples. The material sequenced was naive CD4+ T cells from PBMCs. The sample's subset: CD45RA+ positively selected. V is TRBV5-1 and J is TRBJ2-5; D is possibly TRBD1 or TRBD2 (5 bases each). This chain's CDR3 is CASSFDVGGKTQYF. DNA for the CDR3: TGCGCCAGCAGCTTCGATGTTGGGGGAAAGACCCAGTACTTC.